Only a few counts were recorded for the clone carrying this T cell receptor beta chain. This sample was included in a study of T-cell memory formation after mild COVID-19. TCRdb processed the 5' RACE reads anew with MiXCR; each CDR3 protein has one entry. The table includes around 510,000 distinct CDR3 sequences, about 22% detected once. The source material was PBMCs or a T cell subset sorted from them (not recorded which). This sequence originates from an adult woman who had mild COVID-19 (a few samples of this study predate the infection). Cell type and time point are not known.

The CDR3 reads CASNSGTGIFREQYF. DNA of the CDR3: TGTGCCAGCAATTCGGGGACCGGGATTTTCCGCGAGCAGTACTTC. The chain employs TRBV6-6 and TRBJ2-7, with D perhaps matching TRBD1 or TRBD2 (5 bases each). V lost 7 bases, J lost 6 bases, and 22 bases lay in between. Germline values: CDR1 MNHNY, CDR2 SVGAGI (reference sequence). The CDR3 totals 15 residues.